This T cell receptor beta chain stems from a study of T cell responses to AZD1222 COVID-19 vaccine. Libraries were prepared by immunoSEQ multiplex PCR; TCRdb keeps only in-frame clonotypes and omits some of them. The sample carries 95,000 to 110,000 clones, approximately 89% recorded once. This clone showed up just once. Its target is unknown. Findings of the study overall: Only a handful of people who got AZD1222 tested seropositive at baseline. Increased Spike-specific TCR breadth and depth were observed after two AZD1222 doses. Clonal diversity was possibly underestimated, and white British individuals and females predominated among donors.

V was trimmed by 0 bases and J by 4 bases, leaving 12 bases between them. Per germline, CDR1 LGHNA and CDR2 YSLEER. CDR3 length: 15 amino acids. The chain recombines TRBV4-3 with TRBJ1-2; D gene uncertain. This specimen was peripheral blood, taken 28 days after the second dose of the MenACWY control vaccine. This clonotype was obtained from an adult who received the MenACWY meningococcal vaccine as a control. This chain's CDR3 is CASSQDPHSVYGYTF. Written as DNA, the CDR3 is TGCGCCAGCAGCCAAGATCCCCATTCAGTCTATGGCTACACCTTC.